The next 14 T cell receptor beta chains were all read from a single sample in a study of blood T cell repertoires in COVID-19. TCRdb's copy holds only in-frame clones and misses some; the assay was immunoSEQ multiplex PCR. The repertoire holds approximately 210,000 clones, with roughly nine tenths as singletons. The sequenced sample was peripheral blood. Receptors originate from a woman aged 70-85 years with acute or convalescent COVID-19.

The chain couples TRBV5-1 to TRBJ2-1; TRBD2 agrees at 8 bases. J was trimmed by 6 bases and V by 4 bases; bases with no gene match: 18. This CDR3 region has 18 residues. In germline, CDR1 is SGHRS, CDR2 YFSETQ. The CDR3 DNA is TGCGCCAGCAGCCTCAGTCCCGGGACTAGTGGGGGGTCCAATGAGCAGTTCTTC. Protein product: CASSLSPGTSGGSNEQFF. Filled out from reference TRBV5-1 and TRBJ2-1, the complete variable domain reads KAGVTQTPRYLIKTRGQQVTLSCSPISGHRSVSWYQQTPGQGLQFLFEYFSETQRNKGNFPGRFSGRQFSNSRSEMNVSTLELGDSALYLCASSLSPGTSGGSNEQFFGPGTRLTVL.

J is TRBJ2-5 and V is TRBV5-1; 8 bases are shared with TRBD2. Germline V gene data show CDR1 as SGHRS and CDR2 as YFSETQ. Losses at the gene ends were 2 bases for V and 3 bases for J; bases not matched to a gene: 12. This CDR3 comprises 17 residues. For the CDR3, the DNA is TGCGCCAGCAGCTTCCTTAGCGGGGAGGGTGTGAAAGAGACCCAGTACTTC. This encodes CASSFLSGEGVKETQYF. The whole variable domain, remainder taken from reference TRBV5-1 and TRBJ2-5, is KAGVTQTPRYLIKTRGQQVTLSCSPISGHRSVSWYQQTPGQGLQFLFEYFSETQRNKGNFPGRFSGRQFSNSRSEMNVSTLELGDSALYLCASSFLSGEGVKETQYFGPGTRLLVL.

This clone appeared a single time. The chain has TRBV14 and TRBJ2-7; D call uncertain. The V gene's germline CDR1 is SGHDN and CDR2 FVKESK. Trimming pared 6 bases from V and 0 bases from J, leaving 6 bases between. CDR3 length equals 12 residues. The CDR3: CASSGPSYEQYF. CDR3 in DNA: TGTGCCAGCAGTGGCCCCTCCTACGAGCAGTACTTC.

The gene calls are TRBV5-1 and TRBJ2-2; 16 bases align to TRBD2. CDR1 is SGHRS and CDR2 is YFSETQ in the germline V gene. V dropped 6 bases and J dropped 1; count of bases not matched to a gene: 6. This CDR3 spans 18 amino acids. The CDR3 loop reads CASNSGLAGGKNTGELFF. As DNA, the CDR3 is TGCGCCAGCAATTCGGGACTAGCGGGAGGGAAGAACACCGGGGAGCTGTTTTTT.

The rearrangement uses TRBV4-1 and TRBJ2-1; 12 bases line up with TRBD2. The CDR3 is 16 residues long. The V segment lost 5 bases and the J segment 8 bases; nucleotides outside the gene matches: 10. Germline loops: CDR1 MGHRA, CDR2 YSYEKL. CDR3 nucleotide sequence: TGCGCCAGCAGCGTCGGACTAGCGGGACCGTACGATGAGCAGTTCTTC. This sequence encodes CASSVGLAGPYDEQFF.

This chain joins TRBV19 and TRBJ1-5; 8 bases map to TRBD1. Germline CDR1 and CDR2: LNHDA and SQIVND (reference sequence). The CDR3 contains 15 residues. Trimming at V came to 6 bases and at J to 4 bases, leaving 8 bases not matched to a gene. The CDR3 bases are TGTGCCAGTAGCCTACGCGACAGGGGTAATCAGCCCCAGCATTTT. Translating it yields CASSLRDRGNQPQHF.

The gene calls are TRBV18 and TRBJ1-1, with 9 bases matching TRBD1. From germline, CDR1 is KGHSH and CDR2 LQKENI. The CDR3 totals 15 residues. The trim removed 4 bases at V and 1 base at J, leaving 4 bases unmatched. In DNA form, the CDR3 reads TGTGCCAGCTCACTACTGGGACAGGGGAACACTGAAGCTTTCTTT. This sequence encodes CASSLLGQGNTEAFF.

This clone has a handful of counts. The rearrangement links TRBV5-4 to TRBJ1-2, with 9 bases matching TRBD1. The CDR3 has 15 amino acids. Losses at the gene ends were 6 bases for V and 6 bases for J; bases not matched to a gene: 12. Germline loops: CDR1 SGHNT, CDR2 YYREEE (reference sequence). CDR3 region: CASTQFGQGKDGYTF. CDR3 sequence (DNA): TGTGCCAGCACCCAATTCGGACAGGGGAAAGATGGCTACACCTTC.

The V and J genes are TRBV28 and TRBJ2-7, with TRBD2 identical over 13 bases. The CDR3 is made up of 17 amino acids. CDR1 and CDR2 from the germline V gene are MDHEN and SYDVKM. The V segment lost 4 bases and the J segment 3 bases; nucleotides outside the gene matches: 9. The CDR3 bases are TGTGCCAGCAGTTCTCCCCCGGGACTAGCGGGGAACTACGAGCAGTACTTC. This translates into CASSSPPGLAGNYEQYF.

The sample holds one count of this clone. V usage is TRBV10-3 and J usage is TRBJ1-4; D not resolved. The CDR3 is made up of 13 amino acids. In germline, CDR1 is ENHRY, CDR2 SYGVKD. Between the trimmed V and J ends, which lost 5 bases and 8 bases, there was a span of 12 bases. Here the CDR3 reads CAISLELREKLFF. CDR3 in DNA: TGTGCCATCAGTTTAGAACTAAGGGAAAAACTGTTTTTT.

The chain employs TRBV2 and TRBJ2-7; no clear D gene. CDR3 length: 13 residues. The V gene's germline CDR1 is SNHLY and CDR2 FYNNEI. The V end was cut by 5 bases, the J end by 3 bases, with 11 bases between. In DNA, the CDR3 is TGTGCCAGCAGTCTCGTTCCTAGCTACGAGCAGTACTTC. This codes for CASSLVPSYEQYF.

The chain recombines TRBV2 with TRBJ2-2; D possibly corresponds to TRBD2 (7 bases). V lost 7 bases, J lost 7 bases, and 16 bases lay in between. CDR1 is SNHLY, CDR2 FYNNEI, per germline. The CDR3 has 14 amino acids. The CDR3 spells CASIPGGAGGELFF. CDR3 nucleotides: TGTGCCAGCATCCCTGGGGGGGCTGGCGGGGAGCTGTTTTTT.

In the case of this clone: Other nucleotide sequences in the sample specify the same CDR3. This chain joins TRBV6-5 and TRBJ2-3; no clear D gene. CDR3 length: 13 amino acids. V was shortened by 5 bases and J by 1 base, with 7 bases between the two germline ends. Looked up from germline, CDR1 is MNHEY and CDR2 is SVGAGI. The CDR3 loop is CASSNPGTDTQYF. For the CDR3, the DNA is TGTGCCAGCAGTAATCCAGGCACAGATACGCAGTATTTT.

The chain carries TRBV18 and TRBJ1-2; tentatively, D is TRBD1 (6 bases). V lost 1 base to trimming and J lost 8 bases, with 17 bases between them. This CDR3 contains 15 residues. CDR1 is KGHSH, CDR2 LQKENI, per germline. The CDR3 coding sequence is TGTGCCAGCTCACCACTAGTACAGGGAAGGTCGGGCTACACCTTC. This sequence encodes CASSPLVQGRSGYTF.